This T cell receptor (beta chain) was sequenced during a study of tumor and adjacent non-tumor tissue in lung cancer (dated 2018 in TCRdb). General notes on the study: Of the cohort, 11 to 12 patients had adenocarcinoma, 2 had squamous cell carcinoma and 1 had small cell lung cancer. Sequencing generated a total of around 120 million productive TCRbeta reads, averaging roughly 4.4 million reads per sample. The study compared bulk TCRbeta repertoires from lung tumor tissue and matched distant non-tumor lung tissue of some 15 lung cancer patients. For each patient, one tumor sample and one normal lung sample were taken, giving some 33 paired specimens that underwent TCRbeta CDR3 sequencing. Ages among the 15 or so patients ranged from about 30 to 85 years, there were approximately 10 men and 5 women, and disease was at TNM stage I to III. The paper as a whole reports these results and caveats: Significantly higher TCR diversity (inverse Simpson) was observed in tumor tissue than in normal lung tissue (about 410 vs 180, P = 0.0075, Mann-Whitney U test). TCR diversity was significantly higher in younger patients, and greater tumor TCR diversity was associated with shorter overall survival and shorter disease-free survival. In normal lung, the top 100 clones accounted for a significantly larger cumulative share of the repertoire than in tumor tissue. Only 15 or so patients were included in the cohort, and the need for larger samples and more detailed clinical data was noted by the authors. Because peripheral blood was not sequenced, the blood TCRbeta repertoires of the lung cancer patients in the study went unexamined. Neither the sequencing platform nor unique molecular identifiers are named or mentioned anywhere in the methods.

Library prep was done by multiplex PCR. Sequencing used an Illumina HiSeq 2500. TCRbeta libraries were constructed through three rounds of nested PCR with primers (Table S4) according to protocols adapted from ARM-PCR. Before sequencing, PCR products of 200-500 bp were cut from the gel and purified using the QIAquick gel extraction kit. The paper's data handling went like this. Reads were cleaned using Trimmomatic, were merged into complete CDR3 sequences using FLASH, and were assigned to V(D)J germline segments using MiTCR. Clonal diversity was calculated as the inverse Simpson's index using VDJtools. Productive reads were defined as in-frame sequences without a premature stop codon. TCRdb itself trimmed the public reads at Q25 with fastp, ran MiXCR and retained productive beta chains. Rows matching on CDR3 protein sequence are summarized as one entry with the most common DNA and genes. Clone size and V and J calls follow TCRdb, not the original study. The sample table holds 78,000 or so distinct CDR3 sequences, of which over 75% were seen once. The ten largest clones represent roughly 15% of the sample.

This clonotype was observed at least ten times. Its antigen is not yet known. It has no much larger one-base neighbor in the sample; base qualities were not kept. RNA was extracted from bulk unsorted tissue and checked for quality with a NanoDrop ND-1000 and an Agilent 2100. All donors had newly diagnosed lung cancer, had not received prior chemotherapy, and were admitted for thoracic surgery in China between August and November 2014. Patients who had received previous radiotherapy or chemotherapy, or who had another concurrent cancer, were excluded from the study. Surgical tissue pieces of about 1-2.1 cm3 were preserved in RNAlater solution and stored at -80 °C until use. The sample consisted of lung tumor tissue. This receptor was identified in a woman between 45 and 65 years old with non-small cell lung cancer.

CDR3 sequence: CAISPGTSGYNEQFF. The DNA sequence is given as TGTGCCATCAGTCCCGGGACTAGCGGTTACAATGAGCAGTTCTTC. The chain links TRBV10-3 with TRBJ2-1, with 11 junctional bases fitting TRBD2. The junction shows trimming of 5 bases on V and 4 bases on J, and the gene matches do not reach 4 bases of it. Looking up the germline V gene yields CDR1 ENHRY and CDR2 SYGVKD. Inclusive of the bounding cysteine and phenylalanine, the CDR3 is 15 residues long. Only the CDR3 region is kept as DNA, spanning 45 bases read in frame from base 1.